This T cell receptor beta chain was retrieved from a study of siplizumab effects on memory and regulatory T cells. The study's findings and limits: Mapping to unstimulated subsets was achieved for only a minor fraction of alloreactive clones. For mappable alloreactive CD4+ clones, the mean Treg-derived fraction was around 74% with siplizumab and about 26% in controls.

In regard to this clone: The antigen is not known.

Around 10^5 TCR templates underwent assay in every sample. Profiled with immunoSEQ multiplex PCR; TCRdb holds only in-frame clones, not every one. The table shows 55,000 to 70,000 clones, with more than 80% occurring only once. Germline CDR1 and CDR2: SGHRS and YFSETQ. Trimming took 4 bases from V and 7 from J, leaving 18 bases between them. The CDR3 extends over 15 amino acids. The chain couples TRBV5-1 to TRBJ1-5; D gene unclear. The sequencing sample was made of CD8+ T cells sorted from blood. The sequence derives from a human donor in good health. CDR3 bases: TGCGCCAGCAGCCCAAACGTGGGTTTCGGGCAGCCCCAGCATTTT. The encoded protein is CASSPNVGFGQPQHF. The full variable domain, its missing parts supplied by reference TRBV5-1 and TRBJ1-5, is KAGVTQTPRYLIKTRGQQVTLSCSPISGHRSVSWYQQTPGQGLQFLFEYFSETQRNKGNFPGRFSGRQFSNSRSEMNVSTLELGDSALYLCASSPNVGFGQPQHFGDGTRLSIL.